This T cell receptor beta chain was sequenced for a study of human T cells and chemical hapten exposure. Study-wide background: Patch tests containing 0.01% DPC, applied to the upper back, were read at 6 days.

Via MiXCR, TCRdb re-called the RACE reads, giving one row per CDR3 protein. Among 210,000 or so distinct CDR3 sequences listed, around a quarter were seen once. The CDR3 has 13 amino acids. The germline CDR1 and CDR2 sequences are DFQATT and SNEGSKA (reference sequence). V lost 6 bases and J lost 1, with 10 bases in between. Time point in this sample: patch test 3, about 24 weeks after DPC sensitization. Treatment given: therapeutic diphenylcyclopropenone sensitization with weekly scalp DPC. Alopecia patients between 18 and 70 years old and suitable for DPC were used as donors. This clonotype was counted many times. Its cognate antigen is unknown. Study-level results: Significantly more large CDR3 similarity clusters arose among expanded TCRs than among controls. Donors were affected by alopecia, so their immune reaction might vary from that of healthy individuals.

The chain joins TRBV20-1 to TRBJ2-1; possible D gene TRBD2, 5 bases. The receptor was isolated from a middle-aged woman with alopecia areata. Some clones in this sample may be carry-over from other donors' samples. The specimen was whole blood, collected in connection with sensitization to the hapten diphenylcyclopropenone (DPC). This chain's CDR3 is CSAKRGSYNEQFF. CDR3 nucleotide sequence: TGCAGTGCAAAGCGCGGGTCCTACAATGAGCAGTTCTTC.